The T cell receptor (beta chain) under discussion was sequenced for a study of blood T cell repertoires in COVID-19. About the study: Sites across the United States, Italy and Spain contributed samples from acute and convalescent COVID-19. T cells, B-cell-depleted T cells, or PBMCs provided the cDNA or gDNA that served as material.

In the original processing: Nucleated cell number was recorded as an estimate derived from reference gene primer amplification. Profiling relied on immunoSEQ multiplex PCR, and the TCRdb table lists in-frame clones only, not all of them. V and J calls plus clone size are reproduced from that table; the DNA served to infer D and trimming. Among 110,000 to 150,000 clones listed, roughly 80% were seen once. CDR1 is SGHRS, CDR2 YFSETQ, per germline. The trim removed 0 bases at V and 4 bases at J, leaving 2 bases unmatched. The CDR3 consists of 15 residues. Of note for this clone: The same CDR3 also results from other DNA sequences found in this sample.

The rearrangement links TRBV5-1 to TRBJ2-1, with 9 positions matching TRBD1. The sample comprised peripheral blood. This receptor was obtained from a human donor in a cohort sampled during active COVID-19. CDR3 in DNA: TGCGCCAGCAGCTTGGCGGGACAGGGTTACAATGAGCAGTTCTTC. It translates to CASSLAGQGYNEQFF.